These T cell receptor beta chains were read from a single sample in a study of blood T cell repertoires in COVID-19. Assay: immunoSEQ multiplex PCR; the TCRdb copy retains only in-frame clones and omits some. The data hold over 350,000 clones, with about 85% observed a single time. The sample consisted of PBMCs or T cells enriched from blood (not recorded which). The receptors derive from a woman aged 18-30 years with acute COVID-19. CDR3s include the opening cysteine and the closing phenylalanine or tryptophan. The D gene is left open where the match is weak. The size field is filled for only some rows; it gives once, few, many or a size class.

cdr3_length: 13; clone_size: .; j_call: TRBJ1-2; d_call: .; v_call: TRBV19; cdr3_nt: TGTGCCAGTAGCCCCATGGAGAACTATGGCTACACCTTC; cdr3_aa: CASSPMENYGYTF
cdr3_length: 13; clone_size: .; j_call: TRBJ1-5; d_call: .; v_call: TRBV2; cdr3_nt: TGTGCCAGCAGTGTAGGGGTACCACAGCCCCAGCATTTT; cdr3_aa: CASSVGVPQPQHF
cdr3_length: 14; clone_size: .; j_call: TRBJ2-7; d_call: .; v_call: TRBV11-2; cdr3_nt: TGTGCCAGCAGCCTAACAGGGCGAGCCTACGAGCAGTACTTC; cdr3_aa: CASSLTGRAYEQYF
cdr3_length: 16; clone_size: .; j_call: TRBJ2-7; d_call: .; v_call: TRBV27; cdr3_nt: TGTGCCAGCAGTTTATCGTCAGGGACAAAGTCCTACGAGCAGTACTTC; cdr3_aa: CASSLSSGTKSYEQYF
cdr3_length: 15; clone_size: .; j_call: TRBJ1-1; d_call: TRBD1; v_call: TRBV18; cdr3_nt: TGTGCCAGCTCACCAAACAGGGGAATGAACACTGAAGCTTTCTTT; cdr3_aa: CASSPNRGMNTEAFF
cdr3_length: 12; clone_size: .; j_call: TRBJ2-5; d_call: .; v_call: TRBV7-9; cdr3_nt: TGTGCCAGCAGCTTATCCGAAGAGACCCAGTACTTC; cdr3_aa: CASSLSEETQYF
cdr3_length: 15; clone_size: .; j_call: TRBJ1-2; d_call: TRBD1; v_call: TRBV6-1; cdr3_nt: TGTGCCAGCAGTGAAAAGATAACAGGGGGCTATGGCTACACCTTC; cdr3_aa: CASSEKITGGYGYTF
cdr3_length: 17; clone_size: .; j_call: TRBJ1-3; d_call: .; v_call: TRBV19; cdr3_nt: TGTGCCAGTAGTATACCTCGAAGGAACAGGGCCGGAAACACCATATATTTT; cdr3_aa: CASSIPRRNRAGNTIYF
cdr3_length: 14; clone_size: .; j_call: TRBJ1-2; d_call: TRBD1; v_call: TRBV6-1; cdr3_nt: TGTGCCAGCAGTGACAGGGGGCGCGTCTATGGCTACACCTTC; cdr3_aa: CASSDRGRVYGYTF
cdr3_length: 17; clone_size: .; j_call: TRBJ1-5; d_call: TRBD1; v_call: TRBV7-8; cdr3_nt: TGTGCCAGCAGCTTAGGAACCGGGACAGGGAACAATCAGCCCCAGCATTTT; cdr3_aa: CASSLGTGTGNNQPQHF
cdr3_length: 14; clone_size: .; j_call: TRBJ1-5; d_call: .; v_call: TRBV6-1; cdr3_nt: TGTGCCAGCAGTGAATCAGGGATTTATCAGCCCCAGCATTTT; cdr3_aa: CASSESGIYQPQHF
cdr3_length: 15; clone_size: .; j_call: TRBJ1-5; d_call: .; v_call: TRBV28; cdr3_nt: TGTGCCAGCAGTGCCGACGGACAGCCTGATCAGCCCCAGCATTTT; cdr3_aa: CASSADGQPDQPQHF
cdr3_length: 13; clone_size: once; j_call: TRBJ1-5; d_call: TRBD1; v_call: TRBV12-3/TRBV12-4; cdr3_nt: TGTGCCAGCAGTTTCGGCAGGGGGCAGCCCCAGCATTTT; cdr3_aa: CASSFGRGQPQHF
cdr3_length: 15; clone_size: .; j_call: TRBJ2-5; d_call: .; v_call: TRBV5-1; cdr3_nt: TGCGCCAGCAGCTTCGGGCAGGGCGCCCAAGAGACCCAGTACTTC; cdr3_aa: CASSFGQGAQETQYF